The 22 T cell receptor beta chains given below trace back to one sample, sequenced in a study of regulatory T cells in long-lasting Graves disease. Researchers made TCR beta libraries by using iRepertoire HTBI primers and running Arm-PCR on CDR3 regions. TCRdb independently ran MiXCR on the multiplex PCR reads; one entry per CDR3 protein. The data show hundreds of thousands of distinct CDR3 sequences, less than 25% seen once. Noted time point: persistent/refractory GD, antithyroid drugs over 5 years with positive TRAb. PBMC RNA was the source of the TCR library. Source: peripheral blood mononuclear cells (PBMCs), taken when the disease was refractory, from a patient treated with antithyroid drugs. The receptors shown here come from a female donor with Graves disease.

This clonotype was found a few times. The chain links TRBV6-2 or TRBV6-3 to TRBJ1-2; D possibly corresponds to TRBD1 (5 bases). Trimming took off 6 bases at V and 4 bases at J, with 18 bases between the two ends. The germline V gene encodes CDR1 MNHEY and CDR2 SVGEGT. The CDR3 runs to 15 residues. CDR3 nucleotide sequence: TGTGCCAGCAGCCTCGAAGGGGAGAGGAGCTATGGCTACACCTTC. Translation gives CASSLEGERSYGYTF.

This clonotype has at least ten counts. This sequence joins TRBV28 and TRBJ1-4, with D uncertain. V shed 7 bases and J shed 8 bases, with 17 bases lying between them. Germline CDR1 and CDR2: MDHEN and SYDVKM. The length of the CDR3 is 14 residues. DNA of the CDR3: TGTGCCAGCACTCCCACGCGGGCTGGGGAAAAACTGTTTTTT. It translates to CASTPTRAGEKLFF.

In this sample, this clonotype turned up many times. CDR3 amino acids: CASHTALGSAEQYF. CDR3 in DNA: TGTGCCAGCCACACGGCGCTGGGATCGGCCGAGCAGTACTTC. This sequence joins TRBV18 and TRBJ2-7, with D hard to call. The germline V and J ends were trimmed by 8 bases and 6 bases, with 20 bases remaining between them. Germline loops: CDR1 KGHSH, CDR2 LQKENI. The CDR3 is 14 amino acids.

This chain links TRBV6-1 with TRBJ2-5; D gene unclear. The CDR3 spans 12 residues. The V gene lost 8 bases and the J gene lost 5 bases, with 12 bases spanning the gap. In germline, CDR1 is MNHNS, CDR2 SASEGT. CDR3 protein: CASGESRETQYF. The CDR3 DNA follows: TGTGCCAGCGGGGAAAGTCGGGAGACCCAGTACTTC.

With regard to this clonotype: A read error is possible here, since a much larger clone lies one base away. The CDR3 loop is CASSLDEASGSYEQYF. The CDR3 coding sequence is TGTGCCAGCAGCTTGGACGAGGCTAGCGGCTCCTACGAGCAGTACTTC. The genes are TRBV7-2 and TRBJ2-7, with 7 bases that match TRBD2. Germline V CDR1 and CDR2: SGHTA, FQGNSA. V trimming: 3 bases; J trimming: 0 bases; junction bases outside the gene matches: 8. There are 16 residues in the CDR3.

The chain links TRBV6-1 to TRBJ2-6; TRBD2 matches at 7 bases. Germline V lookup: CDR1 MNHNS, CDR2 SASEGT. This CDR3 spans 16 amino acids. With V trimmed by 6 bases and J by 2 bases, 7 bases remained unmatched. The CDR3 region has the DNA TGTGCCAGCAGGGGTGGGGGGGAGGCTGGGGCCAACGTCCTGACTTTC. Protein: CASRGGGEAGANVLTF.

This chain connects TRBV15 to TRBJ2-7; tentatively, D is TRBD1 (6 bases). Trimming removed 4 bases at V and 0 bases at J, with 13 bases between. Germline V gene sequence: CDR1 LNHNV, CDR2 YYDKDF (reference sequence). The CDR3 totals 15 residues. The CDR3 region is CATSKRTAPSYEQYF. Written as DNA, the CDR3 is TGTGCCACCAGCAAGAGGACAGCTCCCTCCTACGAGCAGTACTTC. Variable domain in full (rest from reference TRBV15 and TRBJ2-7): DAMVIQNPRYQVTQFGKPVTLSCSQTLNHNVMYWYQQKSSQAPKLLFHYYDKDFNNEADTPDNFQSRRPNTSFCFLDIRSPGLGDTAMYLCATSKRTAPSYEQYFGPGTRLTVT.

This clonotype has a handful of counts. The chain has TRBV15 and TRBJ2-7; weak D call: TRBD1 (6 bases). Looked up from germline, CDR1 is LNHNV and CDR2 is YYDKDF (reference sequence). Trimming removed 5 bases from V and 3 bases from J, with 14 bases in between. The CDR3 covers 14 residues. The CDR3 loop reads CATSFRTAFYEQYF. CDR3 sequence (DNA): TGTGCCACCAGCTTCAGGACAGCTTTCTACGAGCAGTACTTC.

This clonotype has only a few counts. The chain combines TRBV6-5 with TRBJ2-7; D perhaps matches TRBD2 (6 bases). Trimming removed 2 bases at V and 4 bases at J, with 9 bases between. The CDR3 sequence is 13 residues long. Germline values: CDR1 MNHEY, CDR2 SVGAGI. The CDR3, as DNA: TGTGCCAGCAGTTACGCGGGACTTTACGAGCAGTACTTC. Amino acids: CASSYAGLYEQYF.

This clonotype was counted many times. The gene calls are TRBV7-8 and TRBJ1-1, with D tentatively TRBD1 (5 bases). Germline lookup yields CDR1 SGHVS and CDR2 FQNEAQ. This CDR3 region has 15 residues. V lost 1 base to trimming and J lost 4 bases, with 13 bases between them. This chain's CDR3 is CASSLVQGWGTEAFF. The CDR3 region has the DNA TGTGCCAGCAGCTTAGTTCAGGGCTGGGGCACTGAAGCTTTCTTT.

In this sample, this clonotype turned up many times. CDR3 protein: CASSFGAGVDYGYTF. The CDR3, as DNA: TGTGCCAGCAGTTTTGGGGCAGGAGTGGACTATGGCTACACCTTC. This rearrangement joins TRBV28 to TRBJ1-2, with D perhaps matching TRBD1 (5 bases). Trimming took 3 bases from V and 3 from J, leaving 14 bases between them. Germline CDR1 is MDHEN and CDR2 is SYDVKM. The CDR3 is 15 amino acids.

This clonotype was counted ten times or more. The rearrangement links TRBV7-8 to TRBJ1-5; the D gene is possibly TRBD1 (5 bases). V shed 5 bases and J shed 3 bases, with 14 bases lying between them. Germline CDR1 and CDR2: SGHVS and FQNEAQ. This CDR3 has 15 amino acids. CDR3 protein: CASSPLGTLNQPQHF. For the CDR3, the DNA is TGTGCCAGCAGCCCCCTCGGGACGCTCAATCAGCCCCAGCATTTT.

The table lists this clonotype with many counts. The rearrangement links TRBV7-2 to TRBJ2-2, with TRBD2 identical over 7 bases. In germline, CDR1 is SGHTA, CDR2 FQGNSA. The CDR3 length is 18 residues. The V and J ends lost 5 bases and 5 bases, in that order; junction bases with no gene match: 17. The CDR3 spells CASSPPSGRGGRTGELFF. In DNA form, the CDR3 reads TGTGCCAGCAGCCCTCCATCAGGGCGGGGAGGGAGGACCGGGGAGCTGTTTTTT.

The rearrangement links TRBV6-1 to TRBJ1-2; TRBD1 is a possible D gene (5 bases). The germline V gene has CDR1 MNHNS and CDR2 SASEGT. Trimming took off 8 bases at V and 7 bases at J, with 17 bases between the two ends. The CDR3 length is 13 residues. This CDR3 reads CASGTPEQPGYTF. DNA of the CDR3: TGTGCCAGCGGGACCCCAGAACAGCCTGGCTACACCTTC.

The rearrangement links TRBV30 to TRBJ2-2, with TRBD2 identical over 11 bases. The CDR3 runs to 16 residues. The J segment lost 4 bases and the V segment lost 7 bases, leaving 11 bases of the junction unmatched. In germline, CDR1 is GTSNPN, CDR2 SVGIG (reference sequence). CDR3 coding DNA: TGTGCCTCCCCGCATAGCGGGAGGGCGGGCACCGGGGAGCTGTTTTTT. It is translated as CASPHSGRAGTGELFF.

The genes are TRBV19 and TRBJ2-7, with D possibly matching TRBD1 (5 bases). Trimming stripped 5 bases from V and 5 bases from J, with 13 bases between. Looked up from germline, CDR1 is LNHDA and CDR2 is SQIVND (reference sequence). This CDR3 is built from 13 residues. CDR3 in DNA: TGTGCCAGTAGTTCCCGTGGGGCGGACGAGCAGTACTTC. Amino acids: CASSSRGADEQYF.

This clonotype was seen at least ten times. The V call is TRBV27, the J call TRBJ1-1; D is perhaps TRBD1 (6 bases). V was cut by 3 bases and J by 11 bases, with 16 bases left in between. Germline lookup yields CDR1 MNHEY and CDR2 SMNVEV (reference sequence). This CDR3 comprises 13 residues. In DNA form, the CDR3 reads TGTGCCAGCAGTTTGTCAGGGGCATCTCGGGCTTTCTTT. Translated, it gives CASSLSGASRAFF.

This clonotype has just a few counts. The gene calls are TRBV9 and TRBJ2-2, with D perhaps matching TRBD2 (6 bases). CDR1 is SGDLS, CDR2 YYNGEE, per germline. Deletions cut 0 bases from V and 2 bases from J, with 11 bases between. The CDR3 runs to 16 residues. CDR3 in DNA: TGTGCCAGCAGCGTAGTTGCGGGACCAAACACCGGGGAGCTGTTTTTT. Translating it yields CASSVVAGPNTGELFF.

This clonotype was picked up a small number of times. The gene calls are TRBV20-1 and TRBJ1-1; D gene unclear. Per the germline V gene, CDR1 is DFQATT and CDR2 is SNEGSKA (reference sequence). The CDR3 length is 16 residues. With 3 bases removed from V and 0 bases from J, the gap between germline ends came to 17 bases. The CDR3 region is CSASERNPPMNTEAFF. The CDR3 coding sequence is TGCAGTGCTAGTGAAAGGAACCCGCCGATGAACACTGAAGCTTTCTTT.

The rearrangement links TRBV27 to TRBJ1-1, with 7 bases that match TRBD1. V was pared by 6 bases and J by 7 bases, with 8 bases of the junction left unmatched. Germline CDR1 MNHEY, CDR2 SMNVEV (reference sequence). The CDR3 is 13 residues long. The CDR3 region is CASRATGTIEAFF. CDR3 DNA sequence: TGTGCCAGCAGGGCGACAGGGACGATTGAAGCTTTCTTT.

This clonotype has a handful of counts. The V gene is TRBV5-1, the J gene TRBJ1-1; TRBD1 matches 7 bases. Trimming cost V 1 base and J 4 bases; bases outside gene matches: 7. The CDR3 runs 15 residues. Germline assignment: CDR1 SGHRS and CDR2 YFSETQ. The CDR3 coding sequence is TGCGCCAGCAGCTTGACGGGGACAGAGACCACTGAAGCTTTCTTT. Translation: CASSLTGTETTEAFF.

The V call is TRBV9, the J call TRBJ1-1; a weak D match, TRBD1 (5 bases). This CDR3 is built from 11 residues. The germline CDR1 and CDR2 sequences are SGDLS and YYNGEE. The germline V and J ends were trimmed by 0 bases and 8 bases, with 5 bases remaining between them. CDR3 bases: TGTGCCAGCAGCGTAGGACAGGAAGCTTTCTTT. This translates into CASSVGQEAFF. The full variable domain, completed using reference TRBV9 and TRBJ1-1, is DSGVTQTPKHLITATGQRVTLRCSPRSGDLSVYWYQQSLDQGLQFLIQYYNGEERAKGNILERFSAQQFPDLHSELNLSSLELGDSALYFCASSVGQEAFFGQGTRLTVV.